This TCR beta chain was captured by sequencing in a study of blood T cell repertoires in COVID-19. TCRdb keeps only in-frame clones here, not all; method: immunoSEQ multiplex PCR. The sample holds fewer than 350,000 clones, approximately 89% seen once. In germline, CDR1 is SGDLS, CDR2 YYNGEE. Trimming removed 3 bases from V and 1 base from J; junction bases left unmatched: 3. The CDR3 is made up of 15 amino acids. In this sample, this clone turned up once. This receptor was taken from a middle-aged woman who had recovered from COVID-19. The specimen sequenced was PBMCs or T cells enriched from blood (not recorded which). The chain combines TRBV9 with TRBJ2-3; 9 bases map to TRBD2. CDR3 residues: CASSAVAGGTDTQYF. The CDR3 DNA reads as TGTGCCAGCAGCGCTGTAGCGGGGGGCACAGATACGCAGTATTTT.